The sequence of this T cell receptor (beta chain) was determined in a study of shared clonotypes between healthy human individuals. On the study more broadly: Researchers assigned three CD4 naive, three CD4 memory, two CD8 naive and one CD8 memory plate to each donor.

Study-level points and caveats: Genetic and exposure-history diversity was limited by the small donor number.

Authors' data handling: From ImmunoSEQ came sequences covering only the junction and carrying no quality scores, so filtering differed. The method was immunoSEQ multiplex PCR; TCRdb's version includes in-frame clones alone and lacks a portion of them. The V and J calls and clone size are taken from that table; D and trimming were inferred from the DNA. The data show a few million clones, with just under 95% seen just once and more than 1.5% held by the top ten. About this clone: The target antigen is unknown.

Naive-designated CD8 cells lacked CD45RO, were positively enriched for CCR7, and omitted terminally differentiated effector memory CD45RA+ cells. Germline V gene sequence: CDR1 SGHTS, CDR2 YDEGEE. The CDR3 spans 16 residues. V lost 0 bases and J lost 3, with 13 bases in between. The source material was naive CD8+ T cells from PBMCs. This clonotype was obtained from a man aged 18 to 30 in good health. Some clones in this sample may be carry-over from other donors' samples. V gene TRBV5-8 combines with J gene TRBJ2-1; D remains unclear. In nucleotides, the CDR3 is TGTGCCAGCAGCTTGGCGAGACGAGATGTCTACAATGAGCAGTTCTTC. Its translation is CASSLARRDVYNEQFF.